The T cell receptor beta chain under discussion was sequenced for a study of T-cell memory formation after mild COVID-19. Study-level background: Largely donor-specific sequence clusters came from two donors. Study findings and constraints: Shrinking CD4+ clones resided mostly in CM and EM, and CD8+ ones in EMRA. Clones that got smaller from day 15 to 85 had even CD4/CD8, while clones growing later tipped toward CD4+.

5'RACE with constant-segment primers built TCRalpha and TCRbeta cDNA libraries with UMIs. MiXCR was run by TCRdb on the 5' RACE reads, yielding one entry per CDR3 protein. The sample lists hundreds of thousands of distinct CDR3 sequences; less than 20% were seen once. In regard to this clonotype: The antigen remains unidentified.

V was cut by 5 bases and J by 0 bases, with 19 bases left in between. The CDR3 is 17 residues long. Germline-derived CDR1 and CDR2 are SGHTA and FQGTGA. The clonotype was recovered from a man aged 18 to 35 who had mild COVID-19 (a few samples of this study predate the infection). Cell type and time point are not known. Sequenced input: PBMCs or a T cell subset sorted from them (not recorded which). The chain uses TRBV7-3 and TRBJ2-5; weak D call: TRBD2 (6 bases). The CDR3 here is CASSPTAGGLDQETQYF. In DNA, the CDR3 is TGTGCCAGCAGCCCTACAGCCGGGGGTTTGGACCAAGAGACCCAGTACTTC.